A single sample gave rise to the 25 T cell receptor beta chains below, sequenced in a study of blood T cell repertoires in COVID-19. Measured with immunoSEQ multiplex PCR; TCRdb has only the in-frame clones, and not every one. The sample comprises about 87,000 clones, 87% of which are singletons, and approximately 5% rests with the top ten. Input material: peripheral blood. The source is a woman aged 80 or over with acute or convalescent COVID-19.

Turning to this clone: At one end the junction does not follow the germline gene, possibly because of a read error. This rearrangement joins TRBV7-7 to TRBJ2-5; 8 positions match TRBD2. CDR3 length equals 16 residues. Germline-derived CDR1 and CDR2 are SSHAT and FNYEAQ (reference sequence). CDR3 region: CASSLGSGGREETQYF. The CDR3, as DNA: TGTGCTAGCAGCTTAGGTTCGGGAGGGCGGGAAGAGACCCAGTACTTC.

The rearrangement links TRBV3-1 (or the pseudogene TRBV3-2) to TRBJ2-2; 7 nucleotides agree with TRBD1. The germline CDR1 and CDR2 sequences are LGHDT and YNNKEL (reference sequence). This CDR3 contains 16 residues. V lost 4 bases, J lost 4 bases, and 9 bases stayed unmatched. CDR3 bases: TGTGCCAGCAGCCTAGGAACGGCAGGGGGCACCGGGGAGCTGTTTTTT. This translates into CASSLGTAGGTGELFF.

The chain joins TRBV6-4 to TRBJ1-2, with a possible D match to TRBD1 (5 bases). Trimming took 2 bases from V and 8 from J, leaving 12 bases between them. The length of the CDR3 is 13 residues. Germline V CDR1 and CDR2: MRHNA, SNTAGT. The CDR3 is CASSDGAYGGYTF. The CDR3 DNA sequence: TGTGCCAGCAGTGACGGGGCTTACGGAGGCTACACCTTC.

The V and J genes are TRBV14 and TRBJ2-1; the match to TRBD2 covers 7 bases. There are 13 residues in the CDR3. Trimming cost V 8 bases and J 3 bases; bases outside gene matches: 4. The germline CDR1 and CDR2 sequences are SGHDN and FVKESK. The CDR3 is CASSRTSYNEQFF. The CDR3 DNA sequence: TGTGCCAGCTCCCGGACTAGCTACAATGAGCAGTTCTTC.

The rearrangement links TRBV2 to TRBJ2-2; TRBD2 agrees at 10 bases. Germline CDR1 reads SNHLY; CDR2 reads FYNNEI. The V segment lost 9 bases and the J segment 3 bases; nucleotides outside the gene matches: 1. CDR3 length: 13 amino acids. CDR3 protein: CARLAGDTGELFF. The DNA of the CDR3 is TGTGCCAGGCTAGCGGGAGACACCGGGGAGCTGTTTTTT.

In regard to this clone: Other DNA variants within this sample encode the same CDR3. The chain recombines TRBV18 with TRBJ2-3; 9 nucleotides line up with TRBD1. Germline V lookup: CDR1 KGHSH, CDR2 LQKENI. J lost 3 bases, V lost 1 base, and 2 bases had no gene match. The CDR3 extends over 15 amino acids. The CDR3 sequence is CASSPRDRVTDTQYF. The CDR3 nucleotides are TGTGCCAGCTCACCACGGGACAGGGTGACAGATACGCAGTATTTT.

This chain uses TRBV29-1 with TRBJ1-1; D uncertain. Germline CDR1 reads SQVTM; CDR2 reads ANQGSEA. The CDR3 spans 12 residues. Deletions cut 4 bases from V and 4 bases from J, with 10 bases between. The CDR3, as DNA: TGCAGCGTTGGGACCCGGGGCACTGAAGCTTTCTTT. Amino acid sequence: CSVGTRGTEAFF.

This clone appeared once. The rearrangement uses TRBV5-6 and TRBJ2-1; 8 bases agree with TRBD2. CDR3 length: 15 residues. Germline trimming cut 2 bases from V and 4 bases from J; bases unmatched to any gene: 5. CDR1 SGHDT and CDR2 YYEEEE come from the germline V gene. CDR3 in DNA: TGTGCCAGCAGCTTCGATACTAGCGGTTACAATGAGCAGTTCTTC. Translating it yields CASSFDTSGYNEQFF.

This chain's CDR3 is CASSTRRQGATEAFF. CDR3 DNA: TGTGCCAGCAGTACCCGACGACAGGGGGCCACTGAAGCTTTCTTT. This rearrangement joins TRBV6-2 or TRBV6-3 to TRBJ1-1, with 10 bases lining up with TRBD1. The ends lost 5 bases at V and 4 bases at J; junction bases unmatched: 7. This CDR3 region has 15 residues. Per germline, CDR1 MNHEY and CDR2 SVGEGT.

The CDR3 sequence is CASRDSGTGANEKLFF. The DNA of the CDR3 is TGTGCCAGCAGGGATTCCGGGACAGGGGCTAATGAAAAACTGTTTTTT. This rearrangement joins TRBV7-9 to TRBJ1-4; 10 bases are shared with TRBD1. The CDR3 contains 16 residues. Germline CDR1 is SEHNR and CDR2 is FQNEAQ (reference sequence). The trim removed 6 bases at V and 3 bases at J, leaving 7 bases unmatched. Supplemented by reference TRBV7-9 and TRBJ1-4, the full variable domain reads DTGVSQNPRHKITKRGQNVTFRCDPISEHNRLYWYRQTLGQGPEFLTYFQNEAQLEKSRLLSDRFSAERPKGSFSTLEIQRTEQGDSAMYLCASRDSGTGANEKLFFGSGTQLSVL.

The genes are TRBV5-4 and TRBJ2-5; 15 bases map to TRBD2. With 3 bases clipped from V and 4 bases from J, the junction kept 13 bases outside the gene matches. The CDR3 runs 19 residues. Germline V CDR1 and CDR2: SGHNT, YYREEE (reference sequence). Written as DNA, the CDR3 is TGTGCCAGCAGCTCCAAGGGACTAGCGGGAGGCCAGGGTGGAGAGACCCAGTACTTC. Protein sequence: CASSSKGLAGGQGGETQYF. Using reference TRBV5-4 and TRBJ2-5 for the parts outside the CDR3, the full variable domain is ETGVTQSPTHLIKTRGQQVTLRCSSQSGHNTVSWYQQALGQGPQFIFQYYREEENGRGNFPPRFSGLQFPNYSSELNVNALELDDSALYLCASSSKGLAGGQGGETQYFGPGTRLLVL.

The table lists this clone with a count of one. The V and J genes are TRBV7-6 and TRBJ1-1; D is ambiguous. CDR3 length equals 14 residues. Germline CDR1 is SGHVS and CDR2 is FNYEAQ. The germline V and J ends were trimmed by 1 base and 1 base, with 7 bases remaining between them. CDR3 in amino acids: CASSLGSGNTEAFF. CDR3 nucleotide sequence: TGTGCCAGCAGCTTAGGATCAGGGAACACTGAAGCTTTCTTT.

The CDR3 region is CASTRDRGKETQYF. The CDR3 DNA is TGTGCCAGCACCCGAGACAGGGGGAAAGAGACCCAGTACTTC. This sequence joins TRBV5-5 and TRBJ2-5; 9 bases align to TRBD1. After removal of 6 bases from V and 3 bases from J, the junction contained 6 bases not matched to a gene. Germline loops: CDR1 SGHKS, CDR2 YYEKEE (reference sequence). CDR3 length: 14 amino acids.

The chain uses TRBV13 and TRBJ1-1; tentative D call: TRBD1 (5 bases). This CDR3 spans 15 amino acids. With 1 base removed from V and 3 bases from J, the gap between germline ends came to 12 bases. Germline V gene data show CDR1 as PRHDT and CDR2 as FYEKMQ (reference sequence). CDR3 coding DNA: TGTGCCAGCAGCTTAGTGCGGGGAGGGGACACTGAAGCTTTCTTT. Protein sequence: CASSLVRGGDTEAFF.

The chain joins TRBV14 to TRBJ2-3; unclear D gene. Germline CDR1 and CDR2: SGHDN and FVKESK. This CDR3 contains 15 residues. V dropped 0 bases and J dropped 0 bases, with 7 bases sitting between them. The CDR3 DNA reads TGTGCCAGCAGCCAAGATCTGGCTAGCACAGATACGCAGTATTTT. It yields the protein CASSQDLASTDTQYF.

This clone was found a few times. This sample also contains other DNA sequences that code for the same CDR3. V is TRBV19 and J is TRBJ1-5, with D uncertain. Between the trimmed V and J ends, which lost 1 base and 2 bases, there was a span of 9 bases. Germline CDR1 LNHDA, CDR2 SQIVND (reference sequence). This CDR3 comprises 15 residues. In nucleotides, the CDR3 is TGTGCCAGTAGTATAGGAGGAGGGCGCAATCAGCCCCAGCATTTT. Amino acids: CASSIGGGRNQPQHF.

V gene TRBV18 combines with J gene TRBJ1-2, with 10 bases that match TRBD1. Germline V gene data show CDR1 as KGHSH and CDR2 as LQKENI. The CDR3 runs 15 residues. The V segment lost 3 bases and the J segment 4 bases; nucleotides outside the gene matches: 5. The DNA of the CDR3 is TGTGCCAGCTCACCCCCGGGACAGGGGCGCTATGGCTACACCTTC. Its translation: CASSPPGQGRYGYTF.

The chain links TRBV12-5 to TRBJ2-3; D not certain. V shed 0 bases and J shed 6 bases, with 4 bases lying between them. There are 12 residues in the CDR3. Germline V gene data show CDR1 as LGHNT and CDR2 as FRNRAP. As DNA, the CDR3 is TGTGCTAGTGGTTTGGTACAGGATACGCAGTATTTT. Its protein is CASGLVQDTQYF. Combining the CDR3 with reference TRBV12-5 and TRBJ2-3 gives the whole variable domain DARVTQTPRHKVTEMGQEVTMRCQPILGHNTVFWYRQTMMQGLELLAYFRNRAPLDDSGMPKDRFSAEMPDATLATLKIQPSEPRDSAVYFCASGLVQDTQYFGPGTRLTVL.

The gene calls are TRBV7-2 and TRBJ1-1, with 7 nucleotides matching TRBD1. CDR3 length: 14 amino acids. CDR1 and CDR2 from the germline V gene are SGHTA and FQGNSA. V gave up 5 bases and J gave up 6 bases; unmatched junction bases: 9. The CDR3: CASSPRQGRAEAFF. The CDR3 DNA reads as TGTGCCAGCAGCCCCCGACAGGGCAGAGCTGAAGCTTTCTTT.

This clone turned up a few times. The V gene is TRBV5-1, the J gene TRBJ1-3; TRBD1 is a possible D gene (6 bases). CDR1 and CDR2 (germline): SGHRS, YFSETQ. With 4 bases removed from V and 0 bases from J, the gap between germline ends came to 23 bases. CDR3 length: 19 residues. The CDR3 DNA sequence: TGCGCCAGCAGCGAGGTGGATCCCGGGACACCTAGCTCTGGAAACACCATATATTTT. Its translation is CASSEVDPGTPSSGNTIYF. Together with reference TRBV5-1 and TRBJ1-3, the CDR3 gives the full variable domain: KAGVTQTPRYLIKTRGQQVTLSCSPISGHRSVSWYQQTPGQGLQFLFEYFSETQRNKGNFPGRFSGRQFSNSRSEMNVSTLELGDSALYLCASSEVDPGTPSSGNTIYFGEGSWLTVV.

The chain combines TRBV15 with TRBJ1-5, with D tentatively TRBD1 (6 bases). Per germline, CDR1 LNHNV and CDR2 YYDKDF (reference sequence). This CDR3 is 14 amino acids long. The V end was cut by 9 bases, the J end by 0 bases, with 12 bases between. CDR3 sequence (DNA): TGTGCCACAACACAGGGCTATAGCAATCAGCCCCAGCATTTT. Protein sequence: CATTQGYSNQPQHF.

The chain links TRBV5-1 to TRBJ1-1, with D perhaps TRBD1 (5 bases). V lost 2 bases to trimming and J lost 3 bases, with 8 bases between them. In germline, CDR1 is SGHRS, CDR2 YFSETQ. The CDR3 extends over 13 amino acids. CDR3 sequence: CASSLQVYTEAFF. The CDR3, as DNA: TGCGCCAGCAGCTTACAGGTATACACTGAAGCTTTCTTT.

This clone appeared a single time. The chain couples TRBV30 to TRBJ2-1; 10 bases fit TRBD1. The V gene's germline CDR1 is GTSNPN and CDR2 SVGIG (reference sequence). Trimming removed 4 bases from V and 7 bases from J; junction bases left unmatched: 4. The CDR3 totals 13 residues. Here the CDR3 reads CAWIGQGVNEQFF. CDR3 DNA sequence: TGTGCCTGGATAGGACAGGGGGTAAATGAGCAGTTCTTC.

This clone occurred once. The chain joins TRBV19 to TRBJ2-7; a weak D match, TRBD1 (5 bases). Germline V gene data show CDR1 as LNHDA and CDR2 as SQIVND (reference sequence). Trimming stripped 3 bases from V and 3 bases from J, with 9 bases between. The CDR3 extends over 13 amino acids. CDR3 sequence reads: CASSMPQGYEQYF. For the CDR3, the DNA is TGTGCCAGTAGTATGCCCCAGGGCTACGAGCAGTACTTC.

The J gene is TRBJ2-1, the V gene TRBV18; 8 bases agree with TRBD1. The germline V gene has CDR1 KGHSH and CDR2 LQKENI. V lost 4 bases and J lost 10; bases outside the gene matches: 3. The length of the CDR3 is 12 residues. This chain's CDR3 is CASSHRDREQFF. DNA of the CDR3: TGTGCCAGCTCACACCGGGACAGGGAGCAGTTCTTC. Full variable domain (missing parts from reference TRBV18 and TRBJ2-1): NAGVMQNPRHLVRRRGQEARLRCSPMKGHSHVYWYRQLPEEGLKFMVYLQKENIIDESGMPKERFSAEFPKEGPSILRIQQVVRGDSAAYFCASSHRDREQFFGPGTRLTVL.